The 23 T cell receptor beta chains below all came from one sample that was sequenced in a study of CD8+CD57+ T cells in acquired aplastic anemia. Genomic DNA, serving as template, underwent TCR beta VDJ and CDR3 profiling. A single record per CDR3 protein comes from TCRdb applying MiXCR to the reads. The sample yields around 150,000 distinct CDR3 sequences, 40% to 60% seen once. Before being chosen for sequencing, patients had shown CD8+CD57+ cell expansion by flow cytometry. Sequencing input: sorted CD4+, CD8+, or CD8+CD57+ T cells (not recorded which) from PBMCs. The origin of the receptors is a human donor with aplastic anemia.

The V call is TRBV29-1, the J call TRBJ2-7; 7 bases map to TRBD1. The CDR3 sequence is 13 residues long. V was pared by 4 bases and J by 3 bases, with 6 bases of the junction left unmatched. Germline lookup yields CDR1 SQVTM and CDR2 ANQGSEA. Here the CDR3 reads CSVAWDSNYEQYF. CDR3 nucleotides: TGCAGCGTTGCCTGGGACAGCAACTACGAGCAGTACTTC.

For the CDR3, the DNA is TGCGCCAGCACCCTCTCACGAGGGAGCTATGAGCAGTTCTTC. Protein product: CASTLSRGSYEQFF. The chain is built from TRBV10-2 and TRBJ2-1; D may be TRBD2 (5 bases). Trimming removed 7 bases at V and 8 bases at J, with 18 bases between. The CDR3 runs 14 residues. Germline CDR1 is WSHSY and CDR2 is SAAADI.

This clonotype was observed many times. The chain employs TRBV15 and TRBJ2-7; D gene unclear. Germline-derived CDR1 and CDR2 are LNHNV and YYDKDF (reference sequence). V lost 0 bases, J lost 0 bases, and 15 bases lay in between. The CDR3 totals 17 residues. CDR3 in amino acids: CATSRDLWDPSSYEQYF. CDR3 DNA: TGTGCCACCAGCAGAGATCTGTGGGATCCGAGCTCCTACGAGCAGTACTTC.

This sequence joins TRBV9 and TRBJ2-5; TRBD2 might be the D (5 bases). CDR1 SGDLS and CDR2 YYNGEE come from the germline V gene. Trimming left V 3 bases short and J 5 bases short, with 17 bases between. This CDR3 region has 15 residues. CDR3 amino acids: CASSGSSRGWETQYF. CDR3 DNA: TGTGCCAGCAGCGGGTCGAGCCGGGGTTGGGAGACCCAGTACTTC.

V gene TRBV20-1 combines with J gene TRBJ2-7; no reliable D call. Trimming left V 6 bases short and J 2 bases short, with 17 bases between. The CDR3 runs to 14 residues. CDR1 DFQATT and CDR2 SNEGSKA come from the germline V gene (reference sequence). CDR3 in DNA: TGCAGTGCCACTACACGAGACTTTACCTACGAGCAGTACTTC. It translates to CSATTRDFTYEQYF.

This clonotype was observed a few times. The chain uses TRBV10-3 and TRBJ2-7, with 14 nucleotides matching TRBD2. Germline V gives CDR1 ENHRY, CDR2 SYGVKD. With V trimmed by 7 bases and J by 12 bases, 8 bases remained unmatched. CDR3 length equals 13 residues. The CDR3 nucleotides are TGTGCCATCACCGGACTAGCGGGGGGCTCGGCGTACTTC. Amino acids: CAITGLAGGSAYF.

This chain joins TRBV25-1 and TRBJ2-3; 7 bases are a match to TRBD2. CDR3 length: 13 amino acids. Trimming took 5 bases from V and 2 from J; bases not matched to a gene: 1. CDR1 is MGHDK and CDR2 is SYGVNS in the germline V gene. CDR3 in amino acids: CASSKRDTDTQYF. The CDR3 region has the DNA TGTGCCAGCAGTAAGCGGGACACAGATACGCAGTATTTT.

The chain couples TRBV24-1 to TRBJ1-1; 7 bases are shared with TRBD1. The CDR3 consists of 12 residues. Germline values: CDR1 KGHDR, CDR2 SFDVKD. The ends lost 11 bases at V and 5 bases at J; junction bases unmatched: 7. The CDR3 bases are TGTGCCAGGCCGCGGGACAGTACTGAAGCTTTCTTT. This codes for CARPRDSTEAFF.

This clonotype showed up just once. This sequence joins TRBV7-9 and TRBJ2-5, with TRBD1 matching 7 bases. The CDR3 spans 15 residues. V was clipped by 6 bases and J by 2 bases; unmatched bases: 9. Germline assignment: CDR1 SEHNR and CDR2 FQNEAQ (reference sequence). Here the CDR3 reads CASSSGGDPQETQYF. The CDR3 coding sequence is TGTGCCAGCAGTTCAGGGGGAGACCCTCAAGAGACCCAGTACTTC.

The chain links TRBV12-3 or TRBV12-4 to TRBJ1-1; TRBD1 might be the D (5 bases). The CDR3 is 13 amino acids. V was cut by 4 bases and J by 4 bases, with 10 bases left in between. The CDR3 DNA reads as TGTGCCAGCAGTTCTTCAAGGGGCACTGAAGCTTTCTTT. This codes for CASSSSRGTEAFF.

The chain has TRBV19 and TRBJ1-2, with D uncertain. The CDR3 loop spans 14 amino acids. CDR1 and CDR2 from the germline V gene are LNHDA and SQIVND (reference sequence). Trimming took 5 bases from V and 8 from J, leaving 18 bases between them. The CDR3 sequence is CASSDHDSSRGYTF. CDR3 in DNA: TGTGCCAGTAGTGACCACGACTCAAGCAGGGGCTACACCTTC.

The chain's CDR3 is CASSEFQGHEQFF. Written as DNA, the CDR3 is TGTGCCAGCAGCGAATTCCAGGGCCATGAGCAGTTCTTC. The chain joins TRBV7-9 to TRBJ2-1, with D possibly TRBD1 on 5 matching bases. V was cut by 5 bases and J by 8 bases, with 13 bases left in between. Germline assignment: CDR1 SEHNR and CDR2 FQNEAQ (reference sequence). CDR3 length: 13 residues.

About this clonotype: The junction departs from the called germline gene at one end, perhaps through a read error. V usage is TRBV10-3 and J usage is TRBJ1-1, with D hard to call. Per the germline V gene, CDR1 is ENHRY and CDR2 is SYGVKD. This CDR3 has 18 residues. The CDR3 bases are TGTGCCAGCAGTTACTCTAGTCGACACAGAATATTGAACACTGAAGCTTTCTTT. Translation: CASSYSSRHRILNTEAFF.

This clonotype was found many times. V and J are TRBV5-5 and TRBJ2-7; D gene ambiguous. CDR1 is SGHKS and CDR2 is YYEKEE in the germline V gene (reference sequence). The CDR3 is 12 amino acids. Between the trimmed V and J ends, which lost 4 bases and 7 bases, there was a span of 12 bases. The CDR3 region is CASSPSQQEQYF. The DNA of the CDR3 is TGTGCCAGCAGCCCGTCCCAGCAGGAGCAGTACTTC.

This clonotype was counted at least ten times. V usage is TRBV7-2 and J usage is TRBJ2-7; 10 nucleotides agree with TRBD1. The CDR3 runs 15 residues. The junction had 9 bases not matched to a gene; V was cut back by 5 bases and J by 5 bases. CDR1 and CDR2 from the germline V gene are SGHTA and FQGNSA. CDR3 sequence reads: CASSNRDRGSHEQYF. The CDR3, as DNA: TGTGCCAGCAGCAACCGGGACAGGGGTTCCCACGAGCAGTACTTC.

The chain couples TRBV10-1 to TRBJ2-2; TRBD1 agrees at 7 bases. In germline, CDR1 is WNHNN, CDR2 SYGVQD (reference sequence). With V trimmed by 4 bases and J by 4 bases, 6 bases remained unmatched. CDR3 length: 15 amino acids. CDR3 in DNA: TGCGCCAGCAGTGCCGGGACAGCGAGCACCGGGGAGCTGTTTTTT. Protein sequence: CASSAGTASTGELFF.

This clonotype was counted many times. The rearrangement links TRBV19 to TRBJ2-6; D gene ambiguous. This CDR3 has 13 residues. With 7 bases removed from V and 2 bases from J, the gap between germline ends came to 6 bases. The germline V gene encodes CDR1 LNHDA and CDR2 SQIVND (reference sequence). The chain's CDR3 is CASIGPGANVLTF. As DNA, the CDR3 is TGTGCCAGTATCGGCCCTGGGGCCAACGTCCTGACTTTC.

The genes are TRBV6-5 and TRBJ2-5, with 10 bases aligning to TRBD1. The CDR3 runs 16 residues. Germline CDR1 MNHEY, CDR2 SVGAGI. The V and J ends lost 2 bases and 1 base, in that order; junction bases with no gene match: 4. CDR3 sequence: CASSYRDRGRQETQYF. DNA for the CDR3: TGTGCCAGCAGTTACCGGGACAGGGGTCGCCAAGAGACCCAGTACTTC.

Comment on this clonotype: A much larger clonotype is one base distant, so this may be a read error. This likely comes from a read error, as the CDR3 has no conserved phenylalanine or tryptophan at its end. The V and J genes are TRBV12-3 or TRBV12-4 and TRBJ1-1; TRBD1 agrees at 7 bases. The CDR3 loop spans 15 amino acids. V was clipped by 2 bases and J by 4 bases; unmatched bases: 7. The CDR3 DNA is TGTGCCAGCAGTTTAAGTAGGGGGCACGGCACTGAAGCTTTCTGT. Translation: CASSLSRGHGTEAFC.

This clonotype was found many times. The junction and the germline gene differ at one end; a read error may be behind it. In nucleotides, the CDR3 is TGTGCTAGCAGCCCAACCGCATCATCAGGTAGTCAAGAGACCCAGTACTTC. It translates to CASSPTASSGSQETQYF. The chain is built from TRBV7-7 and TRBJ2-5; D gene uncertain. This CDR3 has 17 residues. Germline V gene sequence: CDR1 SSHAT, CDR2 FNYEAQ (reference sequence). Full variable domain (outside the CDR3, taken from reference TRBV7-7 and TRBJ2-5): GAGVSQSPRYKVTKRGQDVTLRCDPISSHATLYWYQQALGQGPEFLTYFNYEAQPDKSGLPSDRFSAERPEGSISTLTIQRTEQRDSAMYRCASSPTASSGSQETQYFGPGTRLLVL.

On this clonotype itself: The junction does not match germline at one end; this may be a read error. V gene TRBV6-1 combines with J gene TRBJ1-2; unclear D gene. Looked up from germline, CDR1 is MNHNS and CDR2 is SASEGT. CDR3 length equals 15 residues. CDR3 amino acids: CASSQARDGVYGYTF. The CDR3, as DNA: TGTGCCAGCAGTCAAGCCCGAGACGGGGTGTATGGCTACACCTTC.

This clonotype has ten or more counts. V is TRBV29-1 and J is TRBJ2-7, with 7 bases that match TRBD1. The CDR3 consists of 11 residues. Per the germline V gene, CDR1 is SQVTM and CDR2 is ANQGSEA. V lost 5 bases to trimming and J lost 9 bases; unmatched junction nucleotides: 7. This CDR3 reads CSVYGQVGQYF. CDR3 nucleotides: TGCAGCGTTTATGGACAGGTGGGGCAGTACTTC.

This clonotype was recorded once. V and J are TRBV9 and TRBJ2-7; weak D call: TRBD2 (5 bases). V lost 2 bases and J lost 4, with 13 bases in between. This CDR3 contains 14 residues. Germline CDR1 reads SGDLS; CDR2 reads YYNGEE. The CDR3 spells CASSVGGNGYEQYF. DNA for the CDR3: TGTGCCAGCAGCGTTGGAGGAAACGGGTACGAGCAGTACTTC.